The next 24 T cell receptor beta chains were all read from a single sample in a study of T-cell memory formation after mild COVID-19. TCRdb reanalysed the 5' RACE reads using MiXCR and keeps one entry per CDR3 protein. The sample has roughly 150,000 distinct CDR3 sequences; around 15% are singletons. Sequenced sample: PBMCs or a T cell subset sorted from them (not recorded which). The receptors here all came from an adult woman who had mild COVID-19 (a few samples of this study predate the infection). Cell type and time point are not known.

This clonotype was counted a few times. This chain uses TRBV11-3 with TRBJ2-1, with 10 nucleotides matching TRBD2. The CDR3 spans 14 residues. Germline assignment: CDR1 SGHNT and CDR2 YENEEA. V lost 8 bases and J lost 6; bases outside the gene matches: 7. The CDR3 sequence is CASGLAENSNEQFF. CDR3 in DNA: TGTGCCAGCGGACTAGCGGAGAACTCCAATGAGCAGTTCTTC.

This clonotype was counted only a few times. This chain connects TRBV11-2 to TRBJ2-7; 7 nucleotides match TRBD2. Trimming at V came to 4 bases and at J to 0 bases, leaving 6 bases not matched to a gene. Germline CDR1 reads SGHAT; CDR2 reads FQNNGV. The CDR3 runs to 15 residues. The CDR3 loop is CASSWSGTTSYEQYF. As DNA, the CDR3 is TGTGCCAGCAGCTGGTCCGGGACTACCTCCTACGAGCAGTACTTC.

This clonotype has more than one count but fewer than ten. The chain combines TRBV5-4 with TRBJ2-3; D perhaps matches TRBD1 (5 bases). Between the trimmed V and J ends, which lost 2 bases and 5 bases, there was a span of 15 bases. Germline values: CDR1 SGHNT, CDR2 YYREEE (reference sequence). The CDR3 totals 15 residues. The CDR3 protein is CASSFGLGDRDTQYF. The CDR3 bases are TGTGCCAGCAGCTTTGGTTTAGGGGATAGAGATACGCAGTATTTT.

This clonotype was found a few times. The chain joins TRBV7-9 to TRBJ1-5; no reliable D call. Per germline, CDR1 SEHNR and CDR2 FQNEAQ (reference sequence). V lost 2 bases and J lost 7, with 15 bases in between. This CDR3 contains 15 residues. The CDR3 here is CASSLNEGLDQPQHF. The CDR3 DNA follows: TGTGCCAGCAGCTTAAATGAAGGGCTGGACCAGCCCCAGCATTTT.

The chain carries TRBV7-8 and TRBJ1-1; the D gene is possibly TRBD1 (6 bases). Per the germline V gene, CDR1 is SGHVS and CDR2 is FQNEAQ. Deletions cut 5 bases from V and 5 bases from J, with 21 bases between. The CDR3 is 16 residues long. CDR3 DNA: TGTGCCAGCAGCCCAGTAACAGGGTGGGTAGAGACTGAAGCTTTCTTT. Encoded protein: CASSPVTGWVETEAFF.

The rearrangement joins TRBV4-3 to TRBJ1-2; a possible D gene is TRBD1 (5 bases). Trimming stripped 3 bases from V and 4 bases from J, with 18 bases between. CDR1 and CDR2 from the germline V gene are LGHNA and YSLEER. The CDR3 length is 16 residues. CDR3: CASSHSSPTELYGYTF. Written as DNA, the CDR3 is TGCGCCAGCAGCCATTCGTCGCCGACAGAACTCTATGGCTACACCTTC.

The chain joins TRBV5-1 to TRBJ1-1; possibly TRBD1 for D (6 bases). The V gene's germline CDR1 is SGHRS and CDR2 YFSETQ. Trimming shortened V by 4 bases and J by 4 bases, and 17 bases separated the two germline ends. The CDR3 contains 15 residues. The CDR3 spells CASSPPTGGSTEAFF. CDR3 nucleotide sequence: TGCGCCAGCAGCCCTCCGACAGGAGGGAGCACTGAAGCTTTCTTT.

A few counts support this clonotype. V gene TRBV6-6 combines with J gene TRBJ2-1; TRBD2 matches at 9 bases. The germline CDR1 and CDR2 sequences are MNHNY and SVGAGI (reference sequence). The trim removed 5 bases at V and 8 bases at J, leaving 4 bases unmatched. This CDR3 spans 13 amino acids. CDR3 sequence: CASSIAGVDEQFF. Here the CDR3 DNA reads TGTGCCAGCAGTATAGCGGGAGTGGATGAGCAGTTCTTC.

The J gene is TRBJ2-1, the V gene TRBV15, with D possibly being TRBD1 (8 bases). Germline V gene sequence: CDR1 LNHNV, CDR2 YYDKDF (reference sequence). V was trimmed by 2 bases and J by 7 bases, leaving 15 bases between them. The length of the CDR3 is 15 residues. Written as DNA, the CDR3 is TGTGCCACCAGCAGAAACAGGGGGGGCTCGAATGAGCAGTTCTTC. Translation: CATSRNRGGSNEQFF.

This clonotype was detected only a few times. This chain connects TRBV6-2 or TRBV6-3 to TRBJ1-2, with 12 bases that match TRBD1. V lost 7 bases, J lost 6 bases, and 12 bases stayed unmatched. This CDR3 is 16 amino acids long. CDR1 is MNHEY, CDR2 SVGEGT, per germline. CDR3 nucleotides: TGTGCCAGCATTGCCGGGACAGGGGGCGAGTACGATGGCTACACCTTC. It codes for CASIAGTGGEYDGYTF.

This clonotype turned up a few times. The rearrangement links TRBV12-3 or TRBV12-4 to TRBJ2-1; TRBD1 matches at 9 bases. V was clipped by 7 bases and J by 2 bases; unmatched bases: 9. The CDR3 has 16 residues. CDR3 bases: TGTGCCAGCACCCCTTGGGGACAGGGTGCCTACAATGAGCAGTTCTTC. It specifies CASTPWGQGAYNEQFF.

This chain connects TRBV7-2 to TRBJ2-1, with 8 bases that match TRBD1. In germline, CDR1 is SGHTA, CDR2 FQGNSA. Trimming removed 5 bases from V and 4 bases from J; junction bases left unmatched: 13. This CDR3 is built from 17 residues. CDR3 loop: CASSADRGPSGYNEQFF. As DNA, the CDR3 is TGTGCCAGCAGCGCTGACAGGGGCCCAAGCGGGTACAATGAGCAGTTCTTC. Complete variable domain (other parts from reference TRBV7-2 and TRBJ2-1): GAGVSQSPSNKVTEKGKDVELRCDPISGHTALYWYRQSLGQGLEFLIYFQGNSAPDKSGLPSDRFSAERTGGSVSTLTIQRTQQEDSAVYLCASSADRGPSGYNEQFFGPGTRLTVL.

The chain combines TRBV4-1 with TRBJ2-2; 7 bases agree with TRBD1. The V segment lost 2 bases and the J segment 5 bases; nucleotides outside the gene matches: 8. From germline, CDR1 is MGHRA and CDR2 YSYEKL. The CDR3 is 16 amino acids. CDR3 protein: CASSQPPGQRTGELFF. CDR3 DNA: TGCGCCAGCAGCCAACCTCCGGGACAGCGAACCGGGGAGCTGTTTTTT.

This clonotype was picked up a small number of times. CDR3 DNA: TGTGCCAGCAGACCTAGCGGGAGACCCGAGCAGTACTTC. This sequence encodes CASRPSGRPEQYF. The chain has TRBV7-9 and TRBJ2-7; TRBD2 aligns across 10 bases. The CDR3 sequence is 13 residues long. Trimming took 6 bases from V and 6 from J; bases not matched to a gene: 5. The germline V gene has CDR1 SEHNR and CDR2 FQNEAQ (reference sequence).

The genes are TRBV27 and TRBJ2-1; 9 bases map to TRBD1. Unmatched junction bases numbered 12, after V lost 5 bases and J lost 7 bases. Per the germline V gene, CDR1 is MNHEY and CDR2 is SMNVEV (reference sequence). This CDR3 has 16 residues. The CDR3 sequence is CASSPRGTGRGNEQFF. CDR3 in DNA: TGTGCCAGCAGTCCGCGAGGGACAGGGAGGGGTAATGAGCAGTTCTTC.

This clonotype came up many times. V usage is TRBV7-9 and J usage is TRBJ2-7, with 8 bases matching TRBD2. The CDR3 contains 14 residues. The V and J ends lost 4 bases and 0 bases, in that order; junction bases with no gene match: 2. Germline CDR1 is SEHNR and CDR2 is FQNEAQ (reference sequence). CDR3 region: CASSSSGSSYEQYF. The DNA of the CDR3 is TGTGCCAGCAGCTCCAGCGGGAGCTCCTACGAGCAGTACTTC.

This clonotype was recorded many times. The J gene is TRBJ2-7, the V gene TRBV7-9; TRBD2 matches at 7 bases. The length of the CDR3 is 13 residues. CDR1 and CDR2 (germline): SEHNR, FQNEAQ (reference sequence). The V and J ends lost 3 bases and 4 bases, in that order; junction bases with no gene match: 3. CDR3 sequence: CASSFPGLYEQYF. The DNA of the CDR3 is TGTGCCAGCAGCTTCCCGGGACTATACGAGCAGTACTTC.

This clonotype has more than one count but fewer than ten. This rearrangement joins TRBV12-3 or TRBV12-4 to TRBJ2-5, with D perhaps TRBD2 (5 bases). The length of the CDR3 is 15 residues. Trimming removed 2 bases at V and 5 bases at J, with 15 bases between. In nucleotides, the CDR3 is TGTGCCAGCAGTTTATTCGACGGGGTCCATGAGACCCAGTACTTC. Translated: CASSLFDGVHETQYF.

CDR3 in DNA: TGTGCCAGCAGCCCCATTGTAGCGGGAGAATTGGATGAGCAGTTCTTC. This sequence encodes CASSPIVAGELDEQFF. This rearrangement joins TRBV7-8 to TRBJ2-1; 9 nucleotides match TRBD2. From germline, CDR1 is SGHVS and CDR2 FQNEAQ. The CDR3 has 16 amino acids. V was pared by 5 bases and J by 8 bases, with 13 bases of the junction left unmatched. The full variable domain, rest sourced from reference TRBV7-8 and TRBJ2-1, is GAGVSQSPRYKVAKRGQDVALRCDPISGHVSLFWYQQALGQGPEFLTYFQNEAQLDKSGLPSDRFFAERPEGSVSTLKIQRTQQEDSAVYLCASSPIVAGELDEQFFGPGTRLTVL.

This clonotype occurred a few times. CDR3 nucleotides: TGTGCCAGCAGAAGAGAGACTGAAGCTTTCTTT. It codes for CASRRETEAFF. The rearrangement uses TRBV7-9 and TRBJ1-1; no clear D gene. The ends were cut back, 6 bases at V and 5 bases at J, with 7 bases in the middle. CDR1 is SEHNR, CDR2 FQNEAQ, per germline (reference sequence). This CDR3 comprises 11 residues.

This clonotype showed up many times. The chain uses TRBV10-3 and TRBJ2-5; D unresolved. CDR3 size: 14 residues. With 3 bases removed from V and 4 bases from J, the gap between germline ends came to 12 bases. CDR1 is ENHRY, CDR2 SYGVKD, per germline. The CDR3 spells CAISDQGYGETQYF. The CDR3 DNA reads TGTGCCATCAGTGATCAAGGGTACGGAGAGACCCAGTACTTC.

In this sample, this clonotype turned up many times. V and J are TRBV6-5 and TRBJ2-7; 8 bases line up with TRBD1. This CDR3 has 16 amino acids. With V trimmed by 0 bases and J by 4 bases, 8 bases remained unmatched. Germline V gene lookup returns CDR1 MNHEY and CDR2 SVGAGI. In nucleotides, the CDR3 is TGTGCCAGCAGTTACTCGATTACCAGGGGGCGGTACGAGCAGTACTTC. It encodes CASSYSITRGRYEQYF.

This clonotype was seen a few times. The V call is TRBV4-3, the J call TRBJ2-1; a possible D gene is TRBD2 (6 bases). Trimming took 1 base from V and 8 from J, leaving 18 bases between them. The CDR3 extends over 16 amino acids. CDR1 and CDR2 (germline): LGHNA, YSLEER. The CDR3 DNA reads as TGCGCCAGCAGCCAAGCATCGGGAGCGGATTGGGATGAGCAGTTCTTC. Its protein product is CASSQASGADWDEQFF.

This clonotype came up a few times. No DNA is shown, since the ends of the CDR3 on it are uncertain; the CDR3 is the one TCRdb lists. The V gene is TRBV20-1, the J gene TRBJ2-2. The CDR3 is 13 residues long, counting both termini. Germline V gene lookup returns CDR1 DFQATT and CDR2 SNEGSKA (reference sequence). The CDR3 is CSARLAVGELFFF.